The 7 T cell receptor beta chains presented below share a single source sample, sequenced in a study of T-cell memory formation after mild COVID-19. Each CDR3 protein is one row after TCRdb ran MiXCR on the 5' RACE reads. The data hold fewer than 150,000 distinct CDR3 sequences, with roughly 6% observed a single time. The specimen was PBMCs or a T cell subset sorted from them (not recorded which). All receptors come from an adult woman who had mild COVID-19 (a few samples of this study predate the infection). Cell type and time point are not known.

The rearrangement joins TRBV5-1 to TRBJ2-1, with 16 positions matching TRBD2. V dropped 4 bases and J dropped 8; count of bases not matched to a gene: 18. Germline CDR1 and CDR2: SGHRS and YFSETQ. The CDR3 covers 20 residues. The CDR3 loop reads CASSPAAGTSGGARSHEQFF. Here the CDR3 DNA reads TGCGCCAGCAGCCCGGCCGCCGGGACTAGCGGGGGGGCCCGATCTCATGAGCAGTTCTTC.

In this sample, this clonotype turned up many times. This chain uses TRBV6-2 or TRBV6-3 with TRBJ2-7; D not certain. Trimming left V 6 bases short and J 0 bases short, with 9 bases between. The CDR3 contains 13 residues. CDR1 is MNHEY and CDR2 is SVGEGT in the germline V gene. CDR3 nucleotides: TGTGCCAGCAGGGGCTCATACTCCTACGAGCAGTACTTC. It is translated as CASRGSYSYEQYF.

The chain is built from TRBV5-1 and TRBJ1-1, with unresolved D. CDR1 and CDR2 from the germline V gene are SGHRS and YFSETQ. The CDR3 contains 14 residues. V lost 4 bases and J lost 4, with 14 bases in between. CDR3 protein: CASSIEGGSTEAFF. CDR3 sequence (DNA): TGCGCCAGCAGCATTGAGGGTGGGAGCACTGAAGCTTTCTTT.

In its sample, this clonotype was seen many times. The J gene is TRBJ2-7, the V gene TRBV7-2; TRBD1 matches at 8 bases. Germline V lookup: CDR1 SGHTA, CDR2 FQGNSA. This CDR3 is built from 13 residues. The V segment lost 2 bases and the J segment 4 bases; nucleotides outside the gene matches: 1. CDR3: CASSLQGAYEQYF. In DNA, the CDR3 is TGTGCCAGCAGCTTACAGGGGGCATACGAGCAGTACTTC.

The table lists this clonotype with a few counts. This rearrangement joins TRBV20-1 to TRBJ2-5; TRBD2 might be the D (7 bases). Trimming shortened V by 6 bases and J by 5 bases, and 16 bases separated the two germline ends. This CDR3 has 13 amino acids. In germline, CDR1 is DFQATT, CDR2 SNEGSKA (reference sequence). The CDR3 DNA is TGCAGTGCCTACCCCGGGGGGCGCGAGACCCAGTACTTC. The encoded protein is CSAYPGGRETQYF.

This clonotype was observed many times. The chain has TRBV7-8 and TRBJ1-2, with unresolved D. The germline gives CDR1 SGHVS, CDR2 FQNEAQ. Trimming removed 6 bases from V and 7 bases from J, with 15 bases in between. The CDR3 length is 13 residues. CDR3 coding DNA: TGTGCCAGCAGTCCTACTTCCCTATCTGGCTACACCTTC. This codes for CASSPTSLSGYTF.

This clonotype has ten or more counts. This rearrangement joins TRBV7-9 to TRBJ2-7; 9 nucleotides line up with TRBD1. The J segment lost 6 bases and the V segment lost 4 bases, leaving 16 bases of the junction unmatched. Germline CDR1 and CDR2: SEHNR and FQNEAQ (reference sequence). The CDR3 runs to 17 residues. The CDR3 here is CASSSTHPGQGTGEQYF. Here the CDR3 DNA reads TGTGCCAGCAGCTCCACCCATCCGGGACAGGGAACAGGCGAGCAGTACTTC. Full variable domain (remainder filled in from reference TRBV7-9 and TRBJ2-7): DTGVSQNPRHKITKRGQNVTFRCDPISEHNRLYWYRQTLGQGPEFLTYFQNEAQLEKSRLLSDRFSAERPKGSFSTLEIQRTEQGDSAMYLCASSSTHPGQGTGEQYFGPGTRLTVT.